Presented here are 5 T cell receptor beta chains from one specimen sequenced in a study of blood T cell repertoires in COVID-19. Clones were read by immunoSEQ multiplex PCR, and TCRdb kept only the in-frame ones, dropping some. The data show 90,000 to 150,000 clones, with 65% to 90% seen just once and about a tenth held by the top ten. The sample comprised peripheral blood. The receptors here all came from an older man with acute or convalescent COVID-19.

This chain uses TRBV5-1 with TRBJ1-1, with 7 nucleotides matching TRBD1. V was clipped by 5 bases and J by 0 bases; unmatched bases: 4. The CDR3 covers 14 residues. CDR1 is SGHRS, CDR2 YFSETQ, per germline. CDR3: CASRGQNLNTEAFF. In DNA, the CDR3 is TGCGCCAGCAGGGGACAGAATTTGAACACTGAAGCTTTCTTT.

This chain connects TRBV2 to TRBJ2-3; 10 nucleotides line up with TRBD2. J was trimmed by 0 bases and V by 9 bases; bases with no gene match: 0. The CDR3 sequence is 13 residues long. CDR1 is SNHLY, CDR2 FYNNEI, per germline. CDR3 sequence: CARTSGSTDTQYF. In DNA, the CDR3 is TGTGCCAGGACTAGCGGGAGCACAGATACGCAGTATTTT.

The chain is built from TRBV6-2 or TRBV6-3 and TRBJ1-5, with 9 bases fitting TRBD1. The V gene's germline CDR1 is MNHEY and CDR2 SVGEGT. The CDR3 covers 16 residues. J was trimmed by 1 base and V by 5 bases; bases with no gene match: 6. CDR3 sequence reads: CASSRGQGTSNQPQHF. DNA for the CDR3: TGTGCCAGCAGTCGGGGACAGGGTACGAGCAATCAGCCCCAGCATTTT.

This chain uses TRBV6-6 with TRBJ2-7, with a tentative D call TRBD2 (5 bases). This CDR3 is built from 13 residues. Germline V gene data show CDR1 as MNHNY and CDR2 as SVGAGI (reference sequence). The V end lost 2 bases, the J end lost 3 bases, and 8 bases lay between the germline ends. In DNA, the CDR3 is TGTGCCAGCAGTTACGAGGGAGTCTACGAGCAGTACTTC. It encodes CASSYEGVYEQYF.

The chain is built from TRBV5-8 and TRBJ2-6; unclear D gene. Looked up from germline, CDR1 is SGHTS and CDR2 is YDEGEE. The V and J ends lost 0 bases and 1 base respectively, with 5 bases between them. There are 15 residues in the CDR3. The CDR3 spells CASSLALSGANVLTF. The CDR3 DNA reads as TGTGCCAGCAGCTTGGCATTGTCTGGGGCCAACGTCCTGACTTTC.